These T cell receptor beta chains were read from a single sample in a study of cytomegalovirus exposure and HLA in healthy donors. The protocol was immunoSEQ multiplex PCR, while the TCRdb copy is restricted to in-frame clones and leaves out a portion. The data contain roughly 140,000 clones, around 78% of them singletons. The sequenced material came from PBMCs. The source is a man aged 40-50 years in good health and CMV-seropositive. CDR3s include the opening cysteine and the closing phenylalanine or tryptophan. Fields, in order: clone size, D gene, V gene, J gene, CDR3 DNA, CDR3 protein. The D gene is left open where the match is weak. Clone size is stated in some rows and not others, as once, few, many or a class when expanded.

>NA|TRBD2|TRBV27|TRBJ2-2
TGTGCCAGCAGTTTAGGGGGGGCCGGGGAGCTGTTTTTT
CASSLGGAGELFF
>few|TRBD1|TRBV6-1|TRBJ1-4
TGTGCCAGCAGGACGGGACAGGGATGGAATGAAAAACTGTTTTTT
CASRTGQGWNEKLFF
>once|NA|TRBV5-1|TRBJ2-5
TGCGCCAGCAGCGGGAACACAGGGTACCAAGAGACCCAGTACTTC
CASSGNTGYQETQYF
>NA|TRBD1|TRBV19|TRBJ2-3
TGTGCCAGTAGTAACTTCAACAGGGGGCCTGATACGCAGTATTTT
CASSNFNRGPDTQYF
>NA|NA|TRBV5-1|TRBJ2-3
TGCGCCAGCAGCTTGGCCGGGTTACTCACAGATACGCAGTATTTT
CASSLAGLLTDTQYF
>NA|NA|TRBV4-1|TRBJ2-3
TGCGCCAGCAGCCAAGTGGAGAGTAAGGGCACAGATACGCAGTATTTT
CASSQVESKGTDTQYF
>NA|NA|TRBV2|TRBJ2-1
TGTGCCAGCAGTGAAAATGGGGAGCGGTACAATGAGCAGTTCTTC
CASSENGERYNEQFF
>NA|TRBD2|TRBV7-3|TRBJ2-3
TGTGCCAGCAGCGCACTAGCGGGAGAGACAGATACGCAGTATTTT
CASSALAGETDTQYF
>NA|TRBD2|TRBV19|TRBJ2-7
TGTGCCAGTAGTCGAACTAGCGGGTCCAGCTCCTACGAGCAGTACTTC
CASSRTSGSSSYEQYF
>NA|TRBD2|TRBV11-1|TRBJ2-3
TGTGCCAGCAGCTGGGGCGGGAGGGCCGCCGGAGATACGCAGTATTTT
CASSWGGRAAGDTQYF
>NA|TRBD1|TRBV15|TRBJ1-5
TGTGCCACCAGCATATCGGGACAGAGCAATCAGCCCCAGCATTTT
CATSISGQSNQPQHF
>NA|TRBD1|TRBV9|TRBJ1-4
TGTGCCAGCAGCACAGGGGGTCTATCTAGGGAAAAACTGTTTTTT
CASSTGGLSREKLFF
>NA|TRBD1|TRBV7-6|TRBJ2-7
TGTGCCAGCAGCCGGGAAACAGGGGTTTCCTACGAGCAGTACTTC
CASSRETGVSYEQYF
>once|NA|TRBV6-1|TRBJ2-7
TGTGCCAGCAGTCGTAGCGGAATACCCTACGAGCAGTACTTC
CASSRSGIPYEQYF
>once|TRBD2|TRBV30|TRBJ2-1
TGTGCCTGGAGGGCTGGAGGGAGCGGGGGGGATGAGCAGTTCTTC
CAWRAGGSGGDEQFF
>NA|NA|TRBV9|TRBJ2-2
TGTGCCAGCAGCGCACAGACTACTAACACCGGGGAGCTGTTTTTT
CASSAQTTNTGELFF
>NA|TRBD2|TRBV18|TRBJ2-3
TGTGCCAGCTCACCAAACCCGGGACTAGCGGGAGAGACGGGAACAGATACGCAGTATTTT
CASSPNPGLAGETGTDTQYF
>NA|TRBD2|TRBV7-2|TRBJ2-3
TGTGCCAGCAGCTTAATGGGCGGGAGGCTAGATACGCAGTATTTT
CASSLMGGRLDTQYF
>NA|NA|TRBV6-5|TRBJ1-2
TGTGCCAGCAGTTACCCATCGGTGGGCTACACCTTC
CASSYPSVGYTF
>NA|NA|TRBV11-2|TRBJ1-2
TGTGCCAGCAGCTTAGGAGGCACGACTAACTATGGCTACACCTTC
CASSLGGTTNYGYTF
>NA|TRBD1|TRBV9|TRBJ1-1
TGTGCCAGCAGCCTACAGACAGGGTTGAACACTGAAGCTTTCTTT
CASSLQTGLNTEAFF
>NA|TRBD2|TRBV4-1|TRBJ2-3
TGCGCCAGCAGCCAAGACGAGCTAGCGGGACTGGCAGATACGCAGTATTTT
CASSQDELAGLADTQYF
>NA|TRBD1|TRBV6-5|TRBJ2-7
TGTGCCAGCCCCCAGGGACAGGAGGATTACGAGCAGTACTTC
CASPQGQEDYEQYF
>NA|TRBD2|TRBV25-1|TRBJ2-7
TGTGCCAGCAGTATATACGGGAGGGAGAGGGAGCAGTACTTC
CASSIYGREREQYF
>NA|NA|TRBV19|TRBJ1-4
TGTGCCAGTAGTTCCTCAACCGGACAGATGACTGAAAAACTGTTTTTT
CASSSSTGQMTEKLFF
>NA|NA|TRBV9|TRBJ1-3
TGTGCCAGCAGCGTAGGAACAGGTGGCTCTGGAAACACCATATATTTT
CASSVGTGGSGNTIYF
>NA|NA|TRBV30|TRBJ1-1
TGTGCCTGGAGTGTTCTACCGCCTTATGAAGCTTTCTTT
CAWSVLPPYEAFF
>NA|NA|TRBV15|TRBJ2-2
TGTGCCACCAGCAGAGCCGGTGGTGGGGAGCTGTTTTTT
CATSRAGGGELFF
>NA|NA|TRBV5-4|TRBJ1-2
TGTGCCAGCAAGACCCCGGGGGATAACTATGGCTACACCTTC
CASKTPGDNYGYTF
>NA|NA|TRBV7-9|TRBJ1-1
TGTGCCAGCACGAAATCGGACAGTTTCAACACTGAAGCTTTCTTT
CASTKSDSFNTEAFF
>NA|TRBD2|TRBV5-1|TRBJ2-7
TGCGCCAGCAGCTTAGCCGGGACTAGCATGGGCGAGCAGTACTTC
CASSLAGTSMGEQYF
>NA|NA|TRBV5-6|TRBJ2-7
TGTGCCAGCAGCTCGGACAAGAGCTCCTACGAGCAGTACTTC
CASSSDKSSYEQYF
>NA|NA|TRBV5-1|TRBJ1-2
TGCGCCAGCAGGCTTACAGGGTACAACTATGGCTACACCTTC
CASRLTGYNYGYTF
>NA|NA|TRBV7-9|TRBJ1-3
TGTGCCAGCAGCCCCGGGGGGGCCTCTGGAAACACCATATATTTT
CASSPGGASGNTIYF
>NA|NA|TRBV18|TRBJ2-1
TGTGCCAGCTCACCACCCCAGGGAAATGAGCAGTTCTTC
CASSPPQGNEQFF
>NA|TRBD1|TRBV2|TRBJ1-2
TGTGCCAGCAGTGAAACGGGACAGGGTTGGAATGGCTACACCTTC
CASSETGQGWNGYTF
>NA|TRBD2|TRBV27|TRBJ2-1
TGTGCCAGCAGTAAAATGACAGGGTGGACTAGCGGGGGCACCTACAATGAGCAGTTCTTC
CASSKMTGWTSGGTYNEQFF
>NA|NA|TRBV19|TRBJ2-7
TGTGCCAGTACCCCGACGGGAAATGGCGAGCAGTACTTC
CASTPTGNGEQYF
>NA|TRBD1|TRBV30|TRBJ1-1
TGTGCCTGGCTAAAGGGACAGTGGGACACTGAAGCTTTCTTT
CAWLKGQWDTEAFF
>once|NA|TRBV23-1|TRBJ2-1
TGCGCCAGCAGGGGGAGACTATACTACAATGAGCAGTTCTTC
CASRGRLYYNEQFF
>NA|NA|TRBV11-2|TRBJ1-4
TGTGCCAGCAGCTTAGTTATGACAGCCGTGAATGAAAAACTGTTTTTT
CASSLVMTAVNEKLFF